These 4 T cell receptor beta chains were sequenced from one sample in a study of cytomegalovirus exposure and HLA in healthy donors. PCR used 60 Vbeta primers and 13 Jbeta primers. Generated by immunoSEQ multiplex PCR, the TCRdb table keeps only in-frame clones and is missing some. The table shows over 150,000 clones, with around 68% occurring only once. Specimen: PBMCs. The source of these receptors is a woman in her 40s in good health and CMV-seropositive.

CDR3 bases: TGCAGCGTTGGAGACAGGGGTCAGCCCCAGCATTTT. Its protein is CSVGDRGQPQHF. The J gene is TRBJ1-5, the V gene TRBV29-1; 8 bases are a match to TRBD1. CDR3 length equals 12 residues. V shed 4 bases, J shed 6 bases, and the junction held 2 bases outside the gene matches. Germline CDR1 reads SQVTM; CDR2 reads ANQGSEA.

The J gene is TRBJ1-6, the V gene TRBV6-5; possibly TRBD1 for D (6 bases). V lost 0 bases and J lost 8, with 11 bases in between. CDR3 size: 15 residues. Germline assignment: CDR1 MNHEY and CDR2 SVGAGI. In nucleotides, the CDR3 is TGTGCCAGCAGTTACTCAGGGGGATCAGATTCACCCCTCCACTTT. Encoded protein: CASSYSGGSDSPLHF.

This clone was seen more than once but under ten times. The chain has TRBV15 and TRBJ2-5; 11 nucleotides match TRBD2. Per the germline V gene, CDR1 is LNHNV and CDR2 is YYDKDF (reference sequence). The ends lost 1 base at V and 4 bases at J; junction bases unmatched: 2. CDR3 length: 15 amino acids. The CDR3, as DNA: TGTGCCACCAGCAGAGCGGGACTAGCGGCAGAGACCCAGTACTTC. This translates into CATSRAGLAAETQYF.

This clone came up once. The rearrangement uses TRBV7-2 and TRBJ2-4; 7 positions agree with TRBD2. This CDR3 spans 12 amino acids. Germline V gene lookup returns CDR1 SGHTA and CDR2 FQGNSA. V was clipped by 1 base and J by 9 bases; unmatched bases: 0. Written as DNA, the CDR3 is TGTGCCAGCAGCTTAGGGGGGGGCATTCAGTACTTC. It is translated as CASSLGGGIQYF.